The table lists the clone carrying this T cell receptor beta chain with a few counts. These data come from a study of response to subunit inactivated influenza vaccine. The CDR3 totals 13 residues. Germline CDR1 and CDR2: SGHAT and FQNNGV. V lost 2 bases to trimming and J lost 7 bases; unmatched junction nucleotides: 3. One entry per CDR3 protein results from TCRdb running MiXCR on the RT-PCR reads. Seen here are under 550,000 distinct CDR3 sequences, less than 7.5% observed once, and the top ten hold less than 15%. The origin of this receptor is a man in his fifties or sixties who received an inactivated influenza vaccine. The source was PBMCs from blood, collected less than 30 months after vaccination. The chain uses TRBV11-2 and TRBJ2-7; 9 nucleotides line up with TRBD2. In DNA, the CDR3 is TGTGCCAGCAGCTTACTAGCGGGAAAAGAGCAGTACTTC. Translation gives CASSLLAGKEQYF.